This T cell receptor (beta chain) was profiled in a study of CD8 T cells in Susac syndrome. Random hexamers primed reverse transcription of about 0.45 to 1 ug RNA. A single record per CDR3 protein comes from TCRdb applying MiXCR to the immunoSEQ multiplex PCR reads. The profile shows about 150,000 distinct CDR3 sequences, approximately 95% of them singletons. CDR1 is MNHNS and CDR2 is SASEGT in the germline V gene. Deletions cut 1 base from V and 4 bases from J, with 10 bases between. The CDR3 is made up of 14 amino acids. This clonotype has more than one count but fewer than ten. The sequencing input was CD4+ T cells from PBMCs. The chain recombines TRBV6-1 with TRBJ1-1; D may be TRBD1 (5 bases). This receptor was identified in a human donor with multiple sclerosis. CDR3 DNA: TGTGCCAGCAGTGAAGGGGGGATTAGCACTGAAGCTTTCTTT. Protein product: CASSEGGISTEAFF.